This TCR beta chain was sequenced during a study of molecular identifiers for immune sequencing clone quantification. The V end was cut by 4 bases, the J end by 4 bases, with 15 bases between. Germline V lookup: CDR1 MNHEY, CDR2 SVGEGT. The CDR3 spans 15 residues. In preparing bulk TCR libraries, previously described methods and listed TCR primers were used. In TCRdb, the PCR reads were re-called with MiXCR into one record per CDR3 protein. Among about 320,000 distinct CDR3 sequences listed, roughly 24% were seen once. The sample holds many counts of this clonotype. Its antigen is unknown. Study observations and caveats: Sizes of highly expanded clones could be underestimated through identical TCRs sharing a barcode.

Investigators produced naive CD8 libraries from around 20,000 to 1,000,000 sorted cells, drawing on 10%, 30% or 50% RNA. Naive CD8 T cells, phenotype CD8+CD4-CCR7+CD45RA+, were sorted. The chain uses TRBV6-2 or TRBV6-3 and TRBJ2-3; D possibly corresponds to TRBD2 (5 bases). The sequencing sample was made of naive CD8+ T cells from blood, with Jurkat cell RNA spiked in. The subset is: FACS-sorted CD8+CD4-CCR7+CD45RA+ naive T cells. This TCR was sampled from a human donor in good health. Some libraries in this study had Jurkat cell RNA spiked in. Here the CDR3 DNA reads TGTGCCAGCAGTTGGGGAGTGAATTTCGCAGATACGCAGTATTTT. Residues: CASSWGVNFADTQYF.